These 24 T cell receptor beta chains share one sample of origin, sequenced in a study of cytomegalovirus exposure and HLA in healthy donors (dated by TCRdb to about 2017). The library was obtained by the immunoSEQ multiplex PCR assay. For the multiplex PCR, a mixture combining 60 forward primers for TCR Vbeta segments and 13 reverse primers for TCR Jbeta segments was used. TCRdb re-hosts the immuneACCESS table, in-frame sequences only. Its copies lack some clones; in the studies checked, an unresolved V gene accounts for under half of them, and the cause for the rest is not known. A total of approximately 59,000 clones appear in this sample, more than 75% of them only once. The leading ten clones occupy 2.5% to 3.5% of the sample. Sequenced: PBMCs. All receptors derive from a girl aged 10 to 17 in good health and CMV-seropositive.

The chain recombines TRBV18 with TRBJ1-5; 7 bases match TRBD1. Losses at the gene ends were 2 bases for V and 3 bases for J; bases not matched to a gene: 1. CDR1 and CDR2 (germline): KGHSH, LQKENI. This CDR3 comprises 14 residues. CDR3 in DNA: TGTGCCAGCTCACCAGGGACAGTCAATCAGCCCCAGCATTTT. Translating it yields CASSPGTVNQPQHF.

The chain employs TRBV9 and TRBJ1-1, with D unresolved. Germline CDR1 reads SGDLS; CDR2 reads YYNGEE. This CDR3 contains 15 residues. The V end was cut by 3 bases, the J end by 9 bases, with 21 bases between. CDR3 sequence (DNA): TGTGCCAGCAGCGCACTAGGCAGTCCCTACCCCCAAGCTTTCTTT. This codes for CASSALGSPYPQAFF. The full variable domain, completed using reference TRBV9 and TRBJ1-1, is DSGVTQTPKHLITATGQRVTLRCSPRSGDLSVYWYQQSLDQGLQFLIQYYNGEERAKGNILERFSAQQFPDLHSELNLSSLELGDSALYFCASSALGSPYPQAFFGQGTRLTVV.

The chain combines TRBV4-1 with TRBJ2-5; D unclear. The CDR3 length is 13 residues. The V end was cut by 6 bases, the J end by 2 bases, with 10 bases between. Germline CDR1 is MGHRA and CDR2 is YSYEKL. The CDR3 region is CASSRQTQETQYF. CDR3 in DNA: TGCGCCAGCAGTAGGCAGACTCAAGAGACCCAGTACTTC.

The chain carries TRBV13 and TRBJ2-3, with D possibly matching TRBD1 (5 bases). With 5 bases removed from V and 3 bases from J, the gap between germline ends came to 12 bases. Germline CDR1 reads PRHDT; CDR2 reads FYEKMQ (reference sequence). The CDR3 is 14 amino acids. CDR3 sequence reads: CASSPRQLTDTQYF. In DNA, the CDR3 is TGTGCCAGCAGCCCTCGACAGTTGACAGATACGCAGTATTTT.

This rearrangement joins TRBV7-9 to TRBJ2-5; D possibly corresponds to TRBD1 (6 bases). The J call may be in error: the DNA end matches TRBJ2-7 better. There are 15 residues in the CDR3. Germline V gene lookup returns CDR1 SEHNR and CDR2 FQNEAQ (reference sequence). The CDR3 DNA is TGTGCCAGCAGCTTAGTAGGGCAGGGGTACTACGAGCAGTACTTC. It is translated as CASSLVGQGYYEQYF.

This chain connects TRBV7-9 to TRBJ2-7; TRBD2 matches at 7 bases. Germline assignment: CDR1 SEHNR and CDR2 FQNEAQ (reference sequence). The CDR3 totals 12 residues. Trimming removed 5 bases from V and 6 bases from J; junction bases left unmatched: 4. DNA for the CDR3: TGTGCCAGCAGCCAGTGGGGGGGCGAGCAGTACTTC. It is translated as CASSQWGGEQYF.

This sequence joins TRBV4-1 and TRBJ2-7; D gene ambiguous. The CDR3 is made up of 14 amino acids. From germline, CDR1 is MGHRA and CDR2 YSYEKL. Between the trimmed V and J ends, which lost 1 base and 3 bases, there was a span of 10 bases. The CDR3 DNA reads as TGCGCCAGCAGCCAAGTTCCTAGTAGCTACGAGCAGTACTTC. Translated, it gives CASSQVPSSYEQYF.

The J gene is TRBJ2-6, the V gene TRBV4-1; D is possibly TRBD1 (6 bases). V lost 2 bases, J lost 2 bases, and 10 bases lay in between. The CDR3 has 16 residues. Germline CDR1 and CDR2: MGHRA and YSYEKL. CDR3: CASSQQGSTGANVLTF. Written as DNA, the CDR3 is TGCGCCAGCAGCCAACAGGGGAGCACTGGGGCCAACGTCCTGACTTTC.

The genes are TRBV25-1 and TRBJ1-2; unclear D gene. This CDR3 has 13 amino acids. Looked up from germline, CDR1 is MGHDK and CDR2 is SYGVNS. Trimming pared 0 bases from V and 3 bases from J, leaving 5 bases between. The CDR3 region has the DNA TGTGCCAGCAGTGAATATAGCTACTATGGCTACACCTTC. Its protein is CASSEYSYYGYTF.

The DNA of the CDR3 is TGTGCCTTGCTGGACAGGGGGAACGAGCAGTACTTC. Translation gives CALLDRGNEQYF. V gene TRBV30 combines with J gene TRBJ2-7; 10 nucleotides match TRBD1. The V gene's germline CDR1 is GTSNPN and CDR2 SVGIG (reference sequence). V gave up 7 bases and J gave up 5 bases; unmatched junction bases: 5. The CDR3 runs 12 residues.

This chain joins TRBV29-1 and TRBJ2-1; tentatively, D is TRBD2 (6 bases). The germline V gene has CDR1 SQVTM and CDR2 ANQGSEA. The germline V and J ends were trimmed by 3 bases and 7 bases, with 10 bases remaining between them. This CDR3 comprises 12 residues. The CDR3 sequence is CSVEAGRNEQFF. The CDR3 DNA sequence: TGCAGCGTTGAGGCAGGGAGGAATGAGCAGTTCTTC.

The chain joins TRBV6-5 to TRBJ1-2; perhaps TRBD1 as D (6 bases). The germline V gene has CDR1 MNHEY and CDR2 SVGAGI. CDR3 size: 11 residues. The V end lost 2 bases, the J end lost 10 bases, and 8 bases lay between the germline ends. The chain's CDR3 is CASSYGGPYTF. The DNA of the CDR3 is TGTGCCAGCAGTTACGGGGGCCCCTACACCTTC.

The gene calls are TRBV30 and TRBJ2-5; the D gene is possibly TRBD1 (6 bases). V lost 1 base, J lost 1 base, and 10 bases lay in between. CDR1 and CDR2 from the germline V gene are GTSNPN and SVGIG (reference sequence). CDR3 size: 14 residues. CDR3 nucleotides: TGTGCCTGGAGTGGGACAGCCCTCCAAGAGACCCAGTACTTC. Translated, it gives CAWSGTALQETQYF.

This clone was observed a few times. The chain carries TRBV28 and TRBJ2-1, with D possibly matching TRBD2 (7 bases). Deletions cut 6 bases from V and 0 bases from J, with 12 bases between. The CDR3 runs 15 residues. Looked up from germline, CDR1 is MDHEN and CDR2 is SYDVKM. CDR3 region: CASRHREGSYNEQFF. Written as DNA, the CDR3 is TGTGCCAGCAGGCACAGGGAGGGCTCCTACAATGAGCAGTTCTTC.

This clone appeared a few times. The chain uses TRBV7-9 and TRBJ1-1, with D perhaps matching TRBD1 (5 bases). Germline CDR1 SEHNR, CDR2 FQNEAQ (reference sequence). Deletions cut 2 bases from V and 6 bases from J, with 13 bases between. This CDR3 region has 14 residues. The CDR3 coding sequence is TGTGCCAGCAGCTTACTCCAAGGGGACTCTGAAGCTTTCTTT. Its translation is CASSLLQGDSEAFF.

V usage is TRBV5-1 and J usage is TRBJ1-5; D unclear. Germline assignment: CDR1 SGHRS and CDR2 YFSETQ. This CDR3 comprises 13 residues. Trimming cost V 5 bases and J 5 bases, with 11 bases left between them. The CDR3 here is CASRDDTDQPQHF. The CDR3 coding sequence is TGCGCCAGCAGGGATGACACGGATCAGCCCCAGCATTTT.

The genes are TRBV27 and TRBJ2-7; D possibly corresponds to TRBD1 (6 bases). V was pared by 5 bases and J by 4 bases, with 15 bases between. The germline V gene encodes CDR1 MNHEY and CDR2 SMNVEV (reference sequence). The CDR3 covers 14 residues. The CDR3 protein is CASSLGRGKYEQYF. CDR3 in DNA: TGTGCCAGCAGTCTTGGCAGGGGTAAATACGAGCAGTACTTC.

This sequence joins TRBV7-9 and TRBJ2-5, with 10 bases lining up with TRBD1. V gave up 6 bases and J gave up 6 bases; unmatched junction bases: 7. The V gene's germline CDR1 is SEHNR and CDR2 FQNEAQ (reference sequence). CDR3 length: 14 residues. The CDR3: CASRPPGQGKTQYF. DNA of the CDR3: TGTGCCAGCAGACCTCCGGGACAGGGGAAGACCCAGTACTTC.

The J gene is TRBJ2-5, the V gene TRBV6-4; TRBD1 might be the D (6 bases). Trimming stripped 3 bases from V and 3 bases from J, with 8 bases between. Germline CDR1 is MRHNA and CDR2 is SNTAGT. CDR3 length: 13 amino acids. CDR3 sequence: CASSERDKETQYF. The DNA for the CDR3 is TGTGCCAGCAGTGAGAGGGACAAAGAGACCCAGTACTTC.

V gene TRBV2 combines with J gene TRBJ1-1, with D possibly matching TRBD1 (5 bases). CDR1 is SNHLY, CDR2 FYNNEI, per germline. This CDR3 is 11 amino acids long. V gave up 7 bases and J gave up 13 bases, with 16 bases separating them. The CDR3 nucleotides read TGTGCCAGCACTGGGGGGGGTGAGGGTTTCTTT. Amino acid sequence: CASTGGGEGFF.

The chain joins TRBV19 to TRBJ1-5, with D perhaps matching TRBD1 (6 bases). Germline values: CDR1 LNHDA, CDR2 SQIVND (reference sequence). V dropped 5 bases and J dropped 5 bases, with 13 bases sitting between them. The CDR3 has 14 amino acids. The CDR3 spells CASSLGGADQPQHF. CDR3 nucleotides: TGTGCCAGTAGTTTGGGGGGGGCGGATCAGCCCCAGCATTTT. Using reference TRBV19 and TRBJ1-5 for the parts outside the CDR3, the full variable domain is DGGITQSPKYLFRKEGQNVTLSCEQNLNHDAMYWYRQDPGQGLRLIYYSQIVNDFQKGDIAEGYSVSREKKESFPLTVTSAQKNPTAFYLCASSLGGADQPQHFGDGTRLSIL.

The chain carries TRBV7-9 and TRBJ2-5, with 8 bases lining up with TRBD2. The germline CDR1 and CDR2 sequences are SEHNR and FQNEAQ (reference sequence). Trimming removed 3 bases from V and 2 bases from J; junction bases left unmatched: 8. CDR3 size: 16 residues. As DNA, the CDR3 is TGTGCCAGCAGCTTCATTTTCGGGGGGGCTCAAGAGACCCAGTACTTC. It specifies CASSFIFGGAQETQYF.

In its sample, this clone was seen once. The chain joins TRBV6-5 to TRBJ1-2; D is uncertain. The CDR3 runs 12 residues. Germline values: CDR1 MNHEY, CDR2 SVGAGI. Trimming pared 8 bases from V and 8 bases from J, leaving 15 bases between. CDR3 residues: CASREQVGGYTF. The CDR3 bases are TGTGCCAGCCGCGAGCAGGTCGGAGGCTACACCTTC.

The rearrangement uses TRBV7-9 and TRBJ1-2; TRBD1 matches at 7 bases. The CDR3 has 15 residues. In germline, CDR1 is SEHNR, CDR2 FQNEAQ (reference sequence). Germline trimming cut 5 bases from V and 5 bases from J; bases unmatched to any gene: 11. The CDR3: CASSRGGRAEYGYTF. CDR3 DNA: TGTGCCAGCAGCCGAGGGGGCAGGGCCGAATATGGCTACACCTTC. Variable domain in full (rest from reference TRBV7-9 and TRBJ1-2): DTGVSQNPRHKITKRGQNVTFRCDPISEHNRLYWYRQTLGQGPEFLTYFQNEAQLEKSRLLSDRFSAERPKGSFSTLEIQRTEQGDSAMYLCASSRGGRAEYGYTFGSGTRLTVV.